This TCR beta chain was recorded in a study of identical twins. The CDR3 has 17 amino acids. V lost 0 bases to trimming and J lost 5 bases; unmatched junction nucleotides: 11. CDR1 is SGHTA, CDR2 FQGNSA, per germline. TCRdb analysed the 5' RACE reads with MiXCR anew, one entry per CDR3 protein. The sample has about 520,000 distinct CDR3 sequences; under 25% are singletons. Study outcomes and limitations: With abundant cord blood beta clonotypes, insertions were fewer; memory repertoires showed no such pattern.

Notes on this clonotype: Its antigen is not known.

The sample was also linked to a second study, of T cells expressing NK-cell markers. This second study says: Within the sequenced cohort of eight donors, seven exhibited HCMV seropositivity and one was seronegative. Dominant NKG2C+ clonotypes accounted for about 1.0-8% of CD8+ T cells in about six donors. These clonotypes, the leaders elsewhere, also led the CD3+CD56-NKG2C+ fraction in several donors.

The gene calls are TRBV7-2 and TRBJ2-7, with 9 bases lining up with TRBD2. The source is a woman between 18 and 29 years old in good health. The sequenced material came from CD4+ T cells sorted from blood. The CDR3 spells CASSLARISGSGDEQYF. The DNA for the CDR3 is TGTGCCAGCAGCTTAGCACGGATTAGCGGGAGTGGAGACGAGCAGTACTTC.